This TCR beta chain was sequenced during a study of long-term antiretroviral therapy in people with HIV. V dropped 6 bases and J dropped 0 bases, with 22 bases sitting between them. Germline CDR1 reads KGHSH; CDR2 reads LQKENI. The CDR3 has 18 amino acids. It was version v3.0 of the immunoSEQ assay that was run at survey level. Sequenced by immunoSEQ multiplex PCR; TCRdb stores in-frame clones only, minus some. Among 20,000 to 25,000 clones, 84% were seen once, and the ten largest hold 19%. This receptor was identified in a man aged 18 to 30 with HIV. The chain is built from TRBV18 and TRBJ2-3, with a weak D call TRBD2 (6 bases). Sequencing was performed on unsorted PBMCs, taken 0.1 years before starting antiretroviral therapy. The CDR3 is CASSPFPSGRASTDTQYF. In DNA form, the CDR3 reads TGTGCCAGCTCGCCATTCCCTTCCGGGAGAGCTAGCACAGATACGCAGTATTTT.